This TCR beta chain emerged from a study of blood T cell repertoires in COVID-19. Overall study: The cDNA or gDNA used as material had been derived from T cells, B-cell-depleted T cells, or PBMCs.

Assay: immunoSEQ multiplex PCR; the TCRdb copy retains only in-frame clones and omits some. Altogether around 300,000 clones are present, about nine tenths being singletons, with the ten largest covering just under 0.95%. The sequence was collected from a woman aged 40 to 49 who had recovered from COVID-19. Sample: peripheral blood.

CDR3 region: CSGSGETEAFF. CDR3 nucleotide sequence: TGCAGTGGTTCGGGGGAGACTGAAGCTTTCTTT. V gene TRBV20-1 combines with J gene TRBJ1-1; tentatively, D is TRBD1 (5 bases). The V gene lost 7 bases and the J gene lost 5 bases, with 11 bases spanning the gap. The CDR3 contains 11 residues. Germline CDR1 reads DFQATT; CDR2 reads SNEGSKA (reference sequence).